These 32 T cell receptor beta chains share one sample of origin, sequenced in a study of blood T cell repertoires in COVID-19. The data were produced by immunoSEQ multiplex PCR, yet TCRdb's version contains in-frame clones alone and is incomplete. The table includes under 500,000 clones, approximately 90% detected once. Sequencing was carried out using PBMCs or T cells enriched from blood (not recorded which). The receptor set was obtained from a young woman with acute COVID-19.

The chain carries TRBV29-1 and TRBJ1-2; D is perhaps TRBD1 (6 bases). The length of the CDR3 is 13 residues. CDR1 and CDR2 from the germline V gene are SQVTM and ANQGSEA. Between the trimmed V and J ends, which lost 7 bases and 3 bases, there was a span of 15 bases. This chain's CDR3 is CSGKTGRDYGYTF. As DNA, the CDR3 is TGCAGCGGAAAAACAGGGAGGGACTATGGCTACACCTTC. The variable domain in full, with the rest retrieved from reference TRBV29-1 and TRBJ1-2, is SAVISQKPSRDICQRGTSLTIQCQVDSQVTMMFWYRQQPGQSLTLIATANQGSEATYESGFVIDKFPISRPNLTFSTLTVSNMSPEDSSIYLCSGKTGRDYGYTFGSGTRLTVV.

This clone was seen a handful of times. The rearrangement links TRBV2 to TRBJ1-1, with a tentative D call TRBD1 (6 bases). CDR3 length equals 14 residues. Trimming removed 5 bases at V and 4 bases at J, with 14 bases between. Per germline, CDR1 SNHLY and CDR2 FYNNEI. CDR3 DNA sequence: TGTGCCAGCAGTTTCGGGCAGGGGTCCACTGAAGCTTTCTTT. This codes for CASSFGQGSTEAFF.

The CDR3 region is CASSSFRGREDEQFF. In DNA form, the CDR3 reads TGTGCCAGCAGCTCATTCCGCGGGAGGGAGGATGAGCAGTTCTTC. This chain joins TRBV7-9 and TRBJ2-1, with TRBD2 matching 9 bases. Looked up from germline, CDR1 is SEHNR and CDR2 is FQNEAQ (reference sequence). The length of the CDR3 is 15 residues. The junction had 9 bases not matched to a gene; V was cut back by 4 bases and J by 8 bases.

The V and J genes are TRBV6-5 and TRBJ1-2; 7 bases are shared with TRBD1. The CDR3 totals 14 residues. Germline loops: CDR1 MNHEY, CDR2 SVGAGI. J lost 2 bases, V lost 6 bases, and 6 bases had no gene match. The CDR3 region is CASRGLTGNYGYTF. In nucleotides, the CDR3 is TGTGCCAGCAGGGGCTTGACAGGGAACTATGGCTACACCTTC.

The chain joins TRBV27 to TRBJ2-1; 7 positions match TRBD1. Germline lookup yields CDR1 MNHEY and CDR2 SMNVEV (reference sequence). This CDR3 has 17 residues. The V gene end was trimmed by 5 bases and the J gene end by 7 bases; junction bases not matched to a gene: 17. Here the CDR3 reads CASSRMTGLDWGNEQFF. The CDR3 region has the DNA TGTGCCAGCAGTCGGATGACAGGGCTTGACTGGGGGAATGAGCAGTTCTTC.

This chain uses TRBV30 with TRBJ1-4; D call uncertain. Germline lookup yields CDR1 GTSNPN and CDR2 SVGIG (reference sequence). This CDR3 spans 12 amino acids. V lost 0 bases to trimming and J lost 8 bases, with 7 bases between them. The CDR3 loop reads CAWSVHLEKLFF. DNA of the CDR3: TGTGCCTGGAGTGTACATCTCGAAAAACTGTTTTTT.

The J gene is TRBJ2-5, the V gene TRBV5-4, with 11 bases fitting TRBD2. CDR1 SGHNT and CDR2 YYREEE come from the germline V gene (reference sequence). The trim removed 2 bases at V and 4 bases at J, leaving 7 bases unmatched. The CDR3 runs 16 residues. DNA for the CDR3: TGTGCCAGCAGCTTTGATAGCGGGAGGGCTTCAGAGACCCAGTACTTC. It specifies CASSFDSGRASETQYF. The full variable domain, its missing parts supplied by reference TRBV5-4 and TRBJ2-5, is ETGVTQSPTHLIKTRGQQVTLRCSSQSGHNTVSWYQQALGQGPQFIFQYYREEENGRGNFPPRFSGLQFPNYSSELNVNALELDDSALYLCASSFDSGRASETQYFGPGTRLLVL.

The chain carries TRBV27 and TRBJ2-3; the D gene is possibly TRBD1 (6 bases). Looked up from germline, CDR1 is MNHEY and CDR2 is SMNVEV (reference sequence). The CDR3 extends over 15 amino acids. With 5 bases removed from V and 3 bases from J, the gap between germline ends came to 15 bases. CDR3 coding DNA: TGTGCCAGCAGTAGAGCAGGGGTCGGGACAGATACGCAGTATTTT. Translating gives CASSRAGVGTDTQYF.

V usage is TRBV30 and J usage is TRBJ1-1, with D unresolved. The CDR3 sequence is 14 residues long. V lost 4 bases, J lost 1 base, and 13 bases lay in between. The germline V gene has CDR1 GTSNPN and CDR2 SVGIG (reference sequence). The DNA of the CDR3 is TGTGCCTGGATGGAGGGCCCCCAGAACACTGAAGCTTTCTTT. Translating gives CAWMEGPQNTEAFF.

The CDR3 nucleotides read TGCGCCAGCAGTCCCGGGACAGCCTTCTCACGAAACTATGGCTACACCTTC. Translation: CASSPGTAFSRNYGYTF. The chain combines TRBV10-2 with TRBJ1-2; 7 bases are a match to TRBD1. With 5 bases clipped from V and 2 bases from J, the junction kept 14 bases outside the gene matches. The CDR3 consists of 17 residues. The germline CDR1 and CDR2 sequences are WSHSY and SAAADI.

This clone was observed once. The rearrangement joins TRBV5-4 to TRBJ2-1; 7 bases align to TRBD2. Germline V gene data show CDR1 as SGHNT and CDR2 as YYREEE (reference sequence). This CDR3 comprises 15 residues. Trimming took 4 bases from V and 8 from J; bases not matched to a gene: 12. The chain's CDR3 is CASSTGTTRVDEQFF. The CDR3 coding sequence is TGTGCCAGCAGCACCGGGACTACCCGAGTGGATGAGCAGTTCTTC.

This chain links TRBV5-4 with TRBJ1-1; 7 positions match TRBD1. Germline V gene lookup returns CDR1 SGHNT and CDR2 YYREEE (reference sequence). J lost 2 bases, V lost 4 bases, and 5 bases had no gene match. The CDR3 has 14 amino acids. The CDR3 here is CASSIWDSNTEAFF. CDR3 nucleotide sequence: TGTGCCAGCAGCATCTGGGACAGTAACACTGAAGCTTTCTTT.

The J gene is TRBJ2-7, the V gene TRBV5-6; 16 bases agree with TRBD2. This CDR3 comprises 17 residues. After removal of 1 base from V and 3 bases from J, the junction contained 4 bases not matched to a gene. CDR1 SGHDT and CDR2 YYEEEE come from the germline V gene. The CDR3 nucleotides are TGTGCCAGCAGCTTGACCGGGACTAGCGGGAGGGACTACGAGCAGTACTTC. This codes for CASSLTGTSGRDYEQYF.

The chain employs TRBV4-3 and TRBJ2-7; the match to TRBD2 covers 11 bases. The ends lost 4 bases at V and 2 bases at J; junction bases unmatched: 4. This CDR3 has 15 residues. Germline V CDR1 and CDR2: LGHNA, YSLEER. The CDR3 here is CASSREGLAAYEQYF. The DNA of the CDR3 is TGCGCCAGCAGCCGAGAGGGACTAGCGGCCTACGAGCAGTACTTC.

V and J are TRBV28 and TRBJ2-5; TRBD2 is a possible D gene (5 bases). CDR1 MDHEN and CDR2 SYDVKM come from the germline V gene. V was trimmed by 5 bases and J by 2 bases, leaving 9 bases between them. The CDR3 is 13 residues long. The CDR3, as DNA: TGTGCCAGCAGTCGACTATTTCAAGAGACCCAGTACTTC. Its protein product is CASSRLFQETQYF.

This clone has more than one count but fewer than ten. This chain links TRBV5-1 with TRBJ1-2; D gene ambiguous. Trimming cost V 5 bases and J 3 bases, with 8 bases left between them. Germline CDR1 and CDR2: SGHRS and YFSETQ. This CDR3 region has 12 residues. CDR3 DNA sequence: TGCGCCAGCAGAGCGGGCGACTATGGCTACACCTTC. Its protein is CASRAGDYGYTF.

The chain uses TRBV5-1 and TRBJ2-7; 8 bases are a match to TRBD1. V lost 3 bases to trimming and J lost 4 bases; unmatched junction nucleotides: 12. The CDR3 has 16 amino acids. Germline-derived CDR1 and CDR2 are SGHRS and YFSETQ. Here the CDR3 reads CASSSKVGQGAYEQYF. The CDR3 coding sequence is TGCGCCAGCAGCTCCAAGGTCGGGCAGGGGGCTTACGAGCAGTACTTC.

The chain employs TRBV7-9 and TRBJ1-1; D uncertain. Trimming left V 1 base short and J 6 bases short, with 9 bases between. In germline, CDR1 is SEHNR, CDR2 FQNEAQ (reference sequence). This CDR3 has 13 amino acids. CDR3 DNA sequence: TGTGCCAGCAGCTTAGGCTCAGGCGCTGAAGCTTTCTTT. Its protein is CASSLGSGAEAFF.

The rearrangement uses TRBV5-4 and TRBJ1-1; D unresolved. Trimming cost V 1 base and J 4 bases, with 5 bases left between them. Germline CDR1 and CDR2: SGHNT and YYREEE (reference sequence). The CDR3 has 12 amino acids. This CDR3 is CASSLRGTEAFF. The CDR3 nucleotides are TGTGCCAGCAGCTTGCGCGGCACTGAAGCTTTCTTT.

Note on this clone: Its ends do not fully match the called genes, so a read error is possible. This sequence joins TRBV5-1 and TRBJ2-4; D is unclear. The CDR3 runs to 13 residues. The germline V gene has CDR1 SGHRS and CDR2 YFSETQ. The CDR3 sequence is CASSLNSKRPSDF. The DNA of the CDR3 is TGCGCCAGCAGCTTGAATTCGAAGCGCCCTTCAGACTTC. The full variable domain, with the rest looked up from reference TRBV5-1 and TRBJ2-4, is KAGVTQTPRYLIKTRGQQVTLSCSPISGHRSVSWYQQTPGQGLQFLFEYFSETQRNKGNFPGRFSGRQFSNSRSEMNVSTLELGDSALYLCASSLNSKRPSDFGAGTRLSVL.

This clone has a handful of counts. The chain carries TRBV28 and TRBJ1-2; 7 bases are a match to TRBD1. J lost 2 bases, V lost 5 bases, and 5 bases had no gene match. The CDR3 sequence is 14 residues long. Per germline, CDR1 MDHEN and CDR2 SYDVKM. The CDR3 loop reads CASSPGTENYGYTF. The CDR3 region has the DNA TGTGCCAGCAGTCCCGGGACAGAAAACTATGGCTACACCTTC.

The chain has TRBV28 and TRBJ2-1; D is possibly TRBD2 (5 bases). CDR3 size: 15 residues. The germline gives CDR1 MDHEN, CDR2 SYDVKM. Trimming took off 5 bases at V and 4 bases at J, with 15 bases between the two ends. CDR3 amino acids: CASSTREIIYNEQFF. The CDR3 DNA reads TGTGCCAGCAGTACAAGGGAGATCATATACAATGAGCAGTTCTTC.

The gene calls are TRBV6-2 or TRBV6-3 and TRBJ2-7; D possibly corresponds to TRBD2 (5 bases). The CDR3 runs to 14 residues. Trimming pared 4 bases from V and 5 bases from J, leaving 15 bases between. Germline lookup yields CDR1 MNHEY and CDR2 SVGEGT. The CDR3 loop reads CASSSPREGHEQYF. CDR3 bases: TGTGCCAGCAGTTCCCCCCGGGAAGGTCACGAGCAGTACTTC.

The chain has TRBV29-1 and TRBJ1-2, with TRBD1 identical over 7 bases. CDR1 SQVTM and CDR2 ANQGSEA come from the germline V gene. Unmatched junction bases numbered 7, after V lost 6 bases and J lost 0 bases. There are 14 residues in the CDR3. The CDR3 loop is CSVLGDRANYGYTF. In DNA form, the CDR3 reads TGCAGCGTCCTGGGGGACAGAGCTAACTATGGCTACACCTTC. The full variable domain, completed using reference TRBV29-1 and TRBJ1-2, is SAVISQKPSRDICQRGTSLTIQCQVDSQVTMMFWYRQQPGQSLTLIATANQGSEATYESGFVIDKFPISRPNLTFSTLTVSNMSPEDSSIYLCSVLGDRANYGYTFGSGTRLTVV.

The chain joins TRBV28 to TRBJ2-7, with 8 bases identical to TRBD2. With 2 bases clipped from V and 4 bases from J, the junction kept 19 bases outside the gene matches. The V gene's germline CDR1 is MDHEN and CDR2 SYDVKM. This CDR3 spans 19 amino acids. CDR3 sequence reads: CASSLPTSPSGYLGYEQYF. CDR3 sequence (DNA): TGTGCCAGCAGTTTACCGACGAGCCCTAGCGGGTACCTTGGGTACGAGCAGTACTTC.

Comment on this clone: This specimen includes other DNA sequences encoding the same CDR3. This chain connects TRBV4-3 to TRBJ2-1; 8 bases agree with TRBD1. Per germline, CDR1 LGHNA and CDR2 YSLEER. The CDR3 contains 16 residues. Trimming took 4 bases from V and 4 from J; bases not matched to a gene: 9. DNA of the CDR3: TGCGCCAGCAGCCCAGGACAGGGCTTTAGTTACAATGAGCAGTTCTTC. This encodes CASSPGQGFSYNEQFF.

This clone showed up just once. The chain recombines TRBV11-2 with TRBJ2-2; the D is unclear. Germline assignment: CDR1 SGHAT and CDR2 FQNNGV. This CDR3 is built from 15 residues. V was shortened by 0 bases and J by 7 bases, with 12 bases between the two germline ends. CDR3 in DNA: TGTGCCAGCAGCTTAGAATTGGGCGTAGACGGGGAGCTGTTTTTT. Translation: CASSLELGVDGELFF.

The J gene is TRBJ1-5, the V gene TRBV18; D ambiguous. This CDR3 is 13 amino acids long. Germline V CDR1 and CDR2: KGHSH, LQKENI. V lost 2 bases, J lost 9 bases, and 11 bases lay in between. CDR3 sequence: CASSPSSGRPQHF. The DNA of the CDR3 is TGTGCCAGCTCACCATCAAGCGGAAGGCCCCAGCATTTT. Filled out from reference TRBV18 and TRBJ1-5, the complete variable domain reads NAGVMQNPRHLVRRRGQEARLRCSPMKGHSHVYWYRQLPEEGLKFMVYLQKENIIDESGMPKERFSAEFPKEGPSILRIQQVVRGDSAAYFCASSPSSGRPQHFGDGTRLSIL.

This chain joins TRBV19 and TRBJ2-7, with TRBD2 identical over 7 bases. The germline V gene has CDR1 LNHDA and CDR2 SQIVND (reference sequence). The J segment lost 2 bases and the V segment lost 1 base, leaving 2 bases of the junction unmatched. CDR3 size: 14 residues. In DNA form, the CDR3 reads TGTGCCAGTAGTATAGGCGGGAGAGCCTACGAGCAGTACTTC. Translation gives CASSIGGRAYEQYF.

This sequence joins TRBV27 and TRBJ2-7; D not resolved. Germline CDR1 and CDR2: MNHEY and SMNVEV (reference sequence). This CDR3 comprises 15 residues. The germline V and J ends were trimmed by 3 bases and 5 bases, with 17 bases remaining between them. The CDR3 sequence: CASSFSRQAVNEQYF. The CDR3, as DNA: TGTGCCAGCAGTTTCTCTCGGCAGGCCGTGAACGAGCAGTACTTC.

The rearrangement joins TRBV14 to TRBJ2-5; weak D call: TRBD1 (7 bases). CDR1 is SGHDN, CDR2 FVKESK, per germline. This CDR3 comprises 22 residues. Trimming left V 4 bases short and J 5 bases short, with 38 bases between. The DNA for the CDR3 is TGTGCCAGCAGCCGGGACAGTCGGATCCTAATCGGGAGTCCCGGCTTCGGGGAGACCCAGTACTTC. This codes for CASSRDSRILIGSPGFGETQYF.

This clone was detected a few times. The chain carries TRBV4-3 and TRBJ1-5; D is uncertain. This CDR3 is 15 amino acids long. CDR1 and CDR2 (germline): LGHNA, YSLEER. V lost 3 bases and J lost 0, with 9 bases in between. The CDR3 DNA reads TGCGCCAGCAGCCAGCAACACGCTAGCAATCAGCCCCAGCATTTT. Its protein is CASSQQHASNQPQHF.